The 6 T cell receptor beta chains listed next were all sequenced from one sample in a study of shared clonotypes between healthy human individuals. Using immunoSEQ multiplex PCR, the repertoire was profiled, and TCRdb retains in-frame clones only, with some absent. This table has around 1,000,000 clones, about 80% appearing once. The sequenced material came from memory CD4+ T cells from PBMCs. Indicated subset: CD45RA-negative fraction. The receptors shown here come from a man aged 18 to 29 in good health. Some clones in this sample may be carry-over from other donors' samples.

The V and J genes are TRBV11-2 and TRBJ2-3, with D uncertain. CDR1 and CDR2 from the germline V gene are SGHAT and FQNNGV. With 5 bases removed from V and 12 bases from J, the gap between germline ends came to 15 bases. This CDR3 region has 12 residues. CDR3 protein: CASSHRVESQYF. CDR3 bases: TGTGCCAGCAGCCACCGGGTTGAGAGTCAGTATTTT. Looking up the rest from reference TRBV11-2 and TRBJ2-3 gives the full variable domain: EAGVAQSPRYKIIEKRQSVAFWCNPISGHATLYWYQQILGQGPKLLIQFQNNGVVDDSQLPKDRFSAERLKGVDSTLKIQPAKLEDSAVYLCASSHRVESQYFGPGTRLTVL.

This chain connects TRBV28 to TRBJ1-2; D is ambiguous. V lost 5 bases and J 0 bases, leaving 10 bases between the germline ends. The CDR3 has 14 amino acids. The germline gives CDR1 MDHEN, CDR2 SYDVKM. CDR3 protein: CASSTTQANYGYTF. The CDR3 DNA follows: TGTGCCAGCAGTACAACACAAGCTAACTATGGCTACACCTTC.

The genes are TRBV12-5 and TRBJ2-5; 15 nucleotides align to TRBD2. The germline gives CDR1 LGHNT, CDR2 FRNRAP. This CDR3 has 17 amino acids. With 6 bases clipped from V and 4 bases from J, the junction kept 9 bases outside the gene matches. The CDR3 DNA follows: TGTGCTAGTGGGGGAGGGACTAGCGGGAGGATCGGAGAGACCCAGTACTTC. It codes for CASGGGTSGRIGETQYF.

Worth noting for this clone: This sequence is one base from a far larger clone and is likely a read error. The V and J genes are TRBV15 and TRBJ2-7; D is unresolved. CDR1 and CDR2 from the germline V gene are LNHNV and YYDKDF (reference sequence). The CDR3 totals 12 residues. The CDR3 is CATCRDEDEQYF. In DNA, the CDR3 is TGTGCCACCTGCAGAGATGAGGACGAGCAGTACTTC. Together with reference TRBV15 and TRBJ2-7, the CDR3 gives the full variable domain: DAMVIQNPRYQVTQFGKPVTLSCSQTLNHNVMYWYQQKSSQAPKLLFHYYDKDFNNEADTPDNFQSRRPNTSFCFLDIRSPGLGDTAMYLCATCRDEDEQYFGPGTRLTVT.

V usage is TRBV28 and J usage is TRBJ2-1, with D possibly matching TRBD2 (7 bases). V shed 5 bases and J shed 7 bases, with 21 bases lying between them. In germline, CDR1 is MDHEN, CDR2 SYDVKM. This CDR3 is built from 16 residues. The CDR3 loop is CASSPIGRGIRNEQFF. In nucleotides, the CDR3 is TGTGCCAGCAGTCCTATTGGGAGGGGGATTAGAAATGAGCAGTTCTTC.

V and J are TRBV27 and TRBJ2-6; TRBD1 aligns across 9 bases. CDR1 and CDR2 from the germline V gene are MNHEY and SMNVEV (reference sequence). CDR3 length: 18 amino acids. V lost 7 bases to trimming and J lost 0 bases; unmatched junction nucleotides: 10. CDR3 DNA sequence: TGTGCCAGCACCCCCGGACAGGGGACCCTCTCTGGGGCCAACGTCCTGACTTTC. Translated, it gives CASTPGQGTLSGANVLTF.